Each of the 8 T cell receptor beta chains below was sequenced from the same sample in a study of cytomegalovirus exposure and HLA in healthy donors. The PCR contained 60 Vbeta and 13 Jbeta primers. Assay used: immunoSEQ multiplex PCR; TCRdb lists only in-frame clones, some missing. The table includes about 170,000 clones, around 78% detected once. Sequencing was performed on PBMCs. Receptors were obtained from a woman aged 30 to 39 in good health and CMV-seropositive.

The chain uses TRBV7-8 and TRBJ1-1, with TRBD1 as a possible D gene (5 bases). Trimming shortened V by 3 bases and J by 5 bases, and 10 bases separated the two germline ends. Germline CDR1 SGHVS, CDR2 FQNEAQ. The CDR3 consists of 13 residues. In nucleotides, the CDR3 is TGTGCCAGCAGCTTGATCGGGGGAACTGAAGCTTTCTTT. Its protein is CASSLIGGTEAFF.

V usage is TRBV28 and J usage is TRBJ2-3; D is undetermined. Germline loops: CDR1 MDHEN, CDR2 SYDVKM. The V and J ends lost 9 bases and 2 bases respectively, with 6 bases between them. The CDR3 sequence is 11 residues long. The CDR3 loop reads CASTVTDTQYF. CDR3 sequence (DNA): TGTGCCAGTACAGTCACAGATACGCAGTATTTT.

This chain connects TRBV19 to TRBJ2-1, with TRBD2 as a possible D gene (5 bases). The germline CDR1 and CDR2 sequences are LNHDA and SQIVND (reference sequence). The V and J ends lost 10 bases and 7 bases respectively, with 17 bases between them. CDR3 length: 13 amino acids. CDR3 sequence reads: CATTKSRGNEQFF. For the CDR3, the DNA is TGTGCCACTACGAAATCACGCGGGAATGAGCAGTTCTTC.

This chain joins TRBV29-1 and TRBJ2-2; possibly TRBD1 for D (5 bases). The germline CDR1 and CDR2 sequences are SQVTM and ANQGSEA. V was clipped by 2 bases and J by 8 bases, with 9 bases between them. This CDR3 region has 12 residues. CDR3: CSVEFKGGELFF. The CDR3 nucleotides are TGCAGCGTTGAATTTAAGGGGGGGGAGCTGTTTTTT.

The rearrangement joins TRBV27 to TRBJ2-2, with TRBD1 matching 8 bases. CDR3 size: 16 residues. V lost 5 bases and J lost 7; bases outside the gene matches: 12. Looked up from germline, CDR1 is MNHEY and CDR2 is SMNVEV (reference sequence). As DNA, the CDR3 is TGTGCCAGCAGTGCCAGACAGGGGAGAGGAGTCGGGGAGCTGTTTTTT. It is translated as CASSARQGRGVGELFF.

The V gene is TRBV7-9, the J gene TRBJ1-1; D remains ambiguous. Germline loops: CDR1 SEHNR, CDR2 FQNEAQ (reference sequence). The CDR3 runs to 13 residues. Trimming pared 2 bases from V and 3 bases from J, leaving 7 bases between. The CDR3 sequence: CASSLHGDTEAFF. CDR3 in DNA: TGTGCCAGCAGCTTACACGGGGACACTGAAGCTTTCTTT. Supplemented by reference TRBV7-9 and TRBJ1-1, the full variable domain reads DTGVSQNPRHKITKRGQNVTFRCDPISEHNRLYWYRQTLGQGPEFLTYFQNEAQLEKSRLLSDRFSAERPKGSFSTLEIQRTEQGDSAMYLCASSLHGDTEAFFGQGTRLTVV.

This clone was counted a few times. The rearrangement uses TRBV4-3 and TRBJ1-6; the D gene is possibly TRBD1 (6 bases). Germline CDR1 is LGHNA and CDR2 is YSLEER. The CDR3 consists of 12 residues. V lost 0 bases and J 12 bases, leaving 6 bases between the germline ends. CDR3 region: CASSQDRGPLHF. The CDR3 DNA follows: TGCGCCAGCAGCCAAGACAGGGGACCCCTCCACTTT.

The chain joins TRBV6-5 to TRBJ1-3, with D tentatively TRBD1 (5 bases). The V gene's germline CDR1 is MNHEY and CDR2 SVGAGI. The CDR3 contains 16 residues. V dropped 0 bases and J dropped 2 bases, with 11 bases sitting between them. CDR3 in DNA: TGTGCCAGCAGTTACTCGGAGGGGATGGCTGGAAACACCATATATTTT. Its translation is CASSYSEGMAGNTIYF.